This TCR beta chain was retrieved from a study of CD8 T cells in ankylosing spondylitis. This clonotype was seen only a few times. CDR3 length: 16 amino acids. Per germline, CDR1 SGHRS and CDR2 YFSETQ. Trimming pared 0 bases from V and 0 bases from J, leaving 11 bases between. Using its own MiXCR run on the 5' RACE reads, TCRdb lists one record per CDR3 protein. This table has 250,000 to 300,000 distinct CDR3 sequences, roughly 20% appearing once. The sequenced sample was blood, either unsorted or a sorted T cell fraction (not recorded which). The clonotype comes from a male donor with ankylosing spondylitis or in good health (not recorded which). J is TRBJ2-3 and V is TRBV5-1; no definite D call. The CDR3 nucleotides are TGCGCCAGCAGCTTGGCCGGCACTTTTAGCACAGATACGCAGTATTTT. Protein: CASSLAGTFSTDTQYF.